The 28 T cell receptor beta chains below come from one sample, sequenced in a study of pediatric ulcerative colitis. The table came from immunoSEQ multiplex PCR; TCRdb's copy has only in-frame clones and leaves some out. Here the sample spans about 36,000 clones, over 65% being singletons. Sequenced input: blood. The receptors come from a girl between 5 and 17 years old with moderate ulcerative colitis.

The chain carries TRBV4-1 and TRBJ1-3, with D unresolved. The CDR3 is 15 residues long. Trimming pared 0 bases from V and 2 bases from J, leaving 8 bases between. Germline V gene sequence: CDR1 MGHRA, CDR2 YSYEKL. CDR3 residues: CASSQEALTGNTIYF. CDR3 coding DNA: TGCGCCAGCAGCCAAGAGGCGTTGACTGGAAACACCATATATTTT.

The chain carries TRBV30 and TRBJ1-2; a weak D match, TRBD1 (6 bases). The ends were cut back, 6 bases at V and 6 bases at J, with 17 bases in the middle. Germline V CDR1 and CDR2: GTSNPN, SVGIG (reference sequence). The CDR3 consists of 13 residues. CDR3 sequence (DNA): TGTGCCTGCAGGACGCAACAGGGTGATGGCTACACCTTC. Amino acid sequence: CACRTQQGDGYTF.

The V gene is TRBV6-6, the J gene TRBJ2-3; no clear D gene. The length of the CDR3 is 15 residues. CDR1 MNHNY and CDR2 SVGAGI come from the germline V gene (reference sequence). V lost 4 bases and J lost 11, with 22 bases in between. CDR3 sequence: CASSSPSYSERRQYF. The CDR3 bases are TGTGCCAGCAGTTCCCCTTCTTACTCGGAGAGAAGGCAGTATTTT.

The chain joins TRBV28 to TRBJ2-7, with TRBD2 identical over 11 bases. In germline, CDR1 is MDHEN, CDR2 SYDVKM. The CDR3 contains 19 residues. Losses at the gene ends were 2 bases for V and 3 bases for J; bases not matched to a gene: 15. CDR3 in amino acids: CASSLLSSGRDDILYEQYF. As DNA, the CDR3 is TGTGCCAGCAGTTTACTAAGTAGCGGGAGGGACGATATTCTCTACGAGCAGTACTTC.

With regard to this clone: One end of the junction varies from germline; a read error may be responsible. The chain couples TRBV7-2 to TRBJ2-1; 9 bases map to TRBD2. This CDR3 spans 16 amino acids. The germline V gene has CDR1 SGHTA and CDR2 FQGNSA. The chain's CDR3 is CASSYPGLASHNEQFF. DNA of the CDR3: TGTGCCAGCAGCTATCCGGGACTAGCCTCCCACAATGAGCAGTTCTTC.

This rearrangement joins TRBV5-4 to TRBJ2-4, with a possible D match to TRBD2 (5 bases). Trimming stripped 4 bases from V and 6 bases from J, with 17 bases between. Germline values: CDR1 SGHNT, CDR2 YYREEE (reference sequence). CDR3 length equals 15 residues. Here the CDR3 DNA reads TGTGCCAGCAGCCCTGACCTAGGAGGTGGAAACATTCAGTACTTC. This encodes CASSPDLGGGNIQYF.

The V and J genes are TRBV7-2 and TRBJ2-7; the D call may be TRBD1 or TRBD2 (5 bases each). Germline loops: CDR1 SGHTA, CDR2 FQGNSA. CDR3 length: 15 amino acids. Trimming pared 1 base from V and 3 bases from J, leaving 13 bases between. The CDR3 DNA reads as TGTGCCAGCAGCTTAGTAACGGGGCTCGTCTACGAGCAGTACTTC. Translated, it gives CASSLVTGLVYEQYF.

The CDR3 DNA sequence: TGTGCCAGCGCCTGGCCGGGACAGGGTAGCACTGAAGCTTTCTTT. Translating gives CASAWPGQGSTEAFF. The chain carries TRBV18 and TRBJ1-1, with 9 bases aligning to TRBD1. The CDR3 covers 15 residues. CDR1 and CDR2 from the germline V gene are KGHSH and LQKENI. With V trimmed by 8 bases and J by 4 bases, 11 bases remained unmatched.

The CDR3 spells CASSGLHGYTF. CDR3 nucleotides: TGTGCCAGCAGTGGACTGCATGGCTACACCTTC. V is TRBV6-5 and J is TRBJ1-2; D call uncertain. Trimming stripped 5 bases from V and 6 bases from J, with 7 bases between. There are 11 residues in the CDR3. The germline V gene encodes CDR1 MNHEY and CDR2 SVGAGI.

The CDR3 region has the DNA TGCGCCAGCAGCCAAGCCGGGACAGGGATGATATATGGTGAGCAGTTCTTC. This sequence encodes CASSQAGTGMIYGEQFF. The gene calls are TRBV4-1 and TRBJ2-1; 9 nucleotides match TRBD1. This CDR3 contains 17 residues. The germline gives CDR1 MGHRA, CDR2 YSYEKL. V lost 1 base and J lost 9; bases outside the gene matches: 13.

CDR3 amino acids: CASSLGDSPYLNYGYTF. The CDR3 DNA reads as TGCGCCAGCAGCTTGGGGGACAGCCCTTACCTCAACTATGGCTACACCTTC. This chain links TRBV5-1 with TRBJ1-2, with 7 bases lining up with TRBD1. After removal of 0 bases from V and 2 bases from J, the junction contained 10 bases not matched to a gene. Germline V CDR1 and CDR2: SGHRS, YFSETQ. This CDR3 is built from 17 residues.

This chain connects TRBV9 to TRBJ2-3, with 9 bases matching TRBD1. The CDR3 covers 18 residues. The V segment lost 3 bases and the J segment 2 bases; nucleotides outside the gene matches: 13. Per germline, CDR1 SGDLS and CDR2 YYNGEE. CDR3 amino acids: CASSDRGLKSPYTDTQYF. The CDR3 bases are TGTGCCAGCAGCGACAGGGGGCTCAAGTCCCCCTACACAGATACGCAGTATTTT.

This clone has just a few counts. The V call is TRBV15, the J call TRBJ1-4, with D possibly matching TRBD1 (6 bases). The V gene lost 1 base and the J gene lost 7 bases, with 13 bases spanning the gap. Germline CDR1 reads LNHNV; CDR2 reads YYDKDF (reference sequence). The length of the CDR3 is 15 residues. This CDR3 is CATSRVPGQFEKLFF. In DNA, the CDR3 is TGTGCCACCAGCAGAGTGCCCGGACAGTTTGAAAAACTGTTTTTT.

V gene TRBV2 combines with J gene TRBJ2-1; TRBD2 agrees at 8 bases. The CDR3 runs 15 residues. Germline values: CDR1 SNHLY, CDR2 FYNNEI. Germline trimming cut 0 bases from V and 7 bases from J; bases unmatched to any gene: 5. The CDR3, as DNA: TGTGCCAGCAGTGAAGCCCAGCGGGGGAGAAATGAGCAGTTCTTC. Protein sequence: CASSEAQRGRNEQFF.

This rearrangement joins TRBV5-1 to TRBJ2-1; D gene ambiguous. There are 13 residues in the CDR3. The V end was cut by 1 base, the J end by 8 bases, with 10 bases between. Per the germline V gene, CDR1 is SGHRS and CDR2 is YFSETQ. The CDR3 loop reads CASSLITRDEQFF. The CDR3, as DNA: TGCGCCAGCAGCTTGATCACCCGGGATGAGCAGTTCTTC.

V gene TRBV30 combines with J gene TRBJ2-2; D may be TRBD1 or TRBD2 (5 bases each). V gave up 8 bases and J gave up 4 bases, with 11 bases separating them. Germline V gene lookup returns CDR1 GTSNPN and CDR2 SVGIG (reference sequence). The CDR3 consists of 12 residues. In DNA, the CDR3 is TGTGCCGGGGACCCAAGCACCGGGGAGCTGTTTTTT. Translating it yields CAGDPSTGELFF.

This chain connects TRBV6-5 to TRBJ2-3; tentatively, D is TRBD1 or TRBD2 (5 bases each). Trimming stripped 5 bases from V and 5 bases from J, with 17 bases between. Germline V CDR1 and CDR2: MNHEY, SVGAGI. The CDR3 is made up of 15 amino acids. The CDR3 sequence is CASSTPRDPVDTQYF. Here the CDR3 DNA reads TGTGCCAGCAGTACCCCACGGGACCCAGTAGATACGCAGTATTTT.

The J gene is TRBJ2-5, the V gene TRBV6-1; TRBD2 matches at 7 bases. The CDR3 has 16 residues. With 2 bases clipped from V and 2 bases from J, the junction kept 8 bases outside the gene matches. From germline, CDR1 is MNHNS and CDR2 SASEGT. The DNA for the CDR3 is TGTGCCAGCAGTGAACGAAGCGGGACCGTACAAGAGACCCAGTACTTC. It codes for CASSERSGTVQETQYF.

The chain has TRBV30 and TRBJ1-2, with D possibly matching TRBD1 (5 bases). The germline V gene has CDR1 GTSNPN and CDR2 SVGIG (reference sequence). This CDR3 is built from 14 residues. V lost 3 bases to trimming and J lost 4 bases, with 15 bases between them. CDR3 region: CAWSAPGLSYGYTF. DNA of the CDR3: TGTGCCTGGAGCGCACCAGGGCTGAGCTATGGCTACACCTTC.

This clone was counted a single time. CDR3: CASIPTGKNTEAFF. The DNA for the CDR3 is TGTGCCAGCATCCCGACAGGGAAGAACACTGAAGCTTTCTTT. The chain joins TRBV6-1 to TRBJ1-1; 7 positions match TRBD1. Germline assignment: CDR1 MNHNS and CDR2 SASEGT. The length of the CDR3 is 14 residues. V shed 7 bases and J 1 base; nucleotides not matched to a gene: 6.

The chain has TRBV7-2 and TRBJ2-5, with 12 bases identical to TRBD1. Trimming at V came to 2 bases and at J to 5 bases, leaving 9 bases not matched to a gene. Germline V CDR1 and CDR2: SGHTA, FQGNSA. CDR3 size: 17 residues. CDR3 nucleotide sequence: TGTGCCAGCAGCTTACAAAGTGGGACAGGGGGCCTGGAGACCCAGTACTTC. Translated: CASSLQSGTGGLETQYF.

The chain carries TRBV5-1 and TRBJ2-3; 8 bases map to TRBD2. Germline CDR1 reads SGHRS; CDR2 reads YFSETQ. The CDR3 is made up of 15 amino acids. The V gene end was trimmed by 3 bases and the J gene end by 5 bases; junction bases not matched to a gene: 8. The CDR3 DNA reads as TGCGCCAGCAGCTCCACGGGACTAGACATAGATACGCAGTATTTT. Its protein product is CASSSTGLDIDTQYF. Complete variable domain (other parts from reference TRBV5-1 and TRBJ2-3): KAGVTQTPRYLIKTRGQQVTLSCSPISGHRSVSWYQQTPGQGLQFLFEYFSETQRNKGNFPGRFSGRQFSNSRSEMNVSTLELGDSALYLCASSSTGLDIDTQYFGPGTRLTVL.

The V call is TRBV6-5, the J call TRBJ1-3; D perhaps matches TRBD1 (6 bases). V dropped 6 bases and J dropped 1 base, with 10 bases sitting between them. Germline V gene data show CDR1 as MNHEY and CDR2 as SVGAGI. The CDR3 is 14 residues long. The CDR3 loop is CASSRGLSGNTIYF. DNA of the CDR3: TGTGCCAGCAGCCGGGGGCTATCTGGAAACACCATATATTTT.

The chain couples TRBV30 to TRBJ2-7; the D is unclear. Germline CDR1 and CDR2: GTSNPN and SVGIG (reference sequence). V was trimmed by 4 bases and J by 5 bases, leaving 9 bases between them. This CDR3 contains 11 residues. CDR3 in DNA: TGTGCCTGGACTATGGGGAACGAGCAGTACTTC. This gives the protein CAWTMGNEQYF.

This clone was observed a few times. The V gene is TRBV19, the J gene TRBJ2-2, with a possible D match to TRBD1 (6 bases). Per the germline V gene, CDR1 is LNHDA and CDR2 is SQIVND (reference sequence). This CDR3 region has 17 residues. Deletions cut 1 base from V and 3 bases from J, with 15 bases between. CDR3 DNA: TGTGCCAGTAGTATAGGGGTTAGGGGGAGTTACACCGGGGAGCTGTTTTTT. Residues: CASSIGVRGSYTGELFF.

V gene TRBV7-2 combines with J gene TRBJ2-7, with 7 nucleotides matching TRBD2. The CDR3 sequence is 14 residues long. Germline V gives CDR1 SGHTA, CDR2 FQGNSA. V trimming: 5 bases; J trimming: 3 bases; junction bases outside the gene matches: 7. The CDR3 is CASSQAAGFYEQYF. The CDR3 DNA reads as TGTGCCAGCAGCCAGGCAGCGGGGTTCTACGAGCAGTACTTC.

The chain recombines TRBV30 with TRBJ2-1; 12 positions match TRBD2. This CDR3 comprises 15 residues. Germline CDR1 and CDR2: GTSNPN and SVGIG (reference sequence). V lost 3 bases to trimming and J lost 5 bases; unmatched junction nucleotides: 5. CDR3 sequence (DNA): TGTGCCTGGAGCCCGGGACTAGCGGGCAACAATGAGCAGTTCTTC. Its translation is CAWSPGLAGNNEQFF.

CDR3 sequence: CASSQGRLFNGRISDYGYTF. CDR3 coding DNA: TGCGCCAGCAGCCAAGGAAGACTCTTTAATGGCCGGATTTCCGACTATGGCTACACCTTC. The chain joins TRBV4-1 to TRBJ1-2; D remains ambiguous. In germline, CDR1 is MGHRA, CDR2 YSYEKL. V lost 1 base, J lost 3 bases, and 27 bases lay in between. CDR3 length: 20 residues.